Listed here are 8 T cell receptor beta chains from one sample, sequenced in a study of cytomegalovirus exposure and HLA in healthy donors (dated by TCRdb to the late 2010s). Preparation of the library involved the immunoSEQ multiplex PCR assay. The multiplex PCR relied on a mix of 60 forward primers for TCR Vbeta segments and 13 reverse primers for TCR Jbeta segments. The source is immuneACCESS, and TCRdb retained only in-frame sequences with V and J called. Part of the clones is not carried over; for the studies checked, unresolved V genes explain less than half of this, and the remainder is unexplained. For this sample the table gives 50,000 or so clones, of which around three fifths were detected only once. Jointly, the top ten make up 12% of the sample. The sequencing input was PBMCs. These receptors came from a human donor in good health.

The table lists this clone with a count of one. The chain is built from TRBV18 and TRBJ1-2; TRBD1 matches at 11 bases. CDR3 length equals 16 residues. The germline CDR1 and CDR2 sequences are KGHSH and LQKENI. J lost 3 bases, V lost 5 bases, and 8 bases had no gene match. DNA of the CDR3: TGTGCCAGCTCAAGGACAGGGGGCGCGATAGACTATGGCTACACCTTC. This encodes CASSRTGGAIDYGYTF.

The chain joins TRBV2 to TRBJ2-5; tentatively, D is TRBD2 (6 bases). The CDR3 runs to 16 residues. The germline V and J ends were trimmed by 5 bases and 1 base, with 17 bases remaining between them. CDR1 is SNHLY, CDR2 FYNNEI, per germline. As DNA, the CDR3 is TGTGCCAGCAGTACCCCCGCGCGGGGAAGCCAAGAGACCCAGTACTTC. It translates to CASSTPARGSQETQYF.

V and J are TRBV5-4 and TRBJ1-1; tentatively, D is TRBD1 (6 bases). The germline V gene has CDR1 SGHNT and CDR2 YYREEE (reference sequence). The CDR3 extends over 12 amino acids. Between the trimmed V and J ends, which lost 5 bases and 7 bases, there was a span of 12 bases. Here the CDR3 reads CASRREQGEAFF. In DNA, the CDR3 is TGTGCCAGCAGACGGGAACAGGGTGAAGCTTTCTTT.

The chain uses TRBV5-6 and TRBJ1-6, with a weak D call TRBD1 (5 bases). The V gene lost 4 bases and the J gene lost 8 bases, with 19 bases spanning the gap. From germline, CDR1 is SGHDT and CDR2 YYEEEE. This CDR3 contains 16 residues. The CDR3 DNA reads TGTGCCAGCAGCGGGGGGTGGCCAGGGCCGTATTCACCCCTCCACTTT. It encodes CASSGGWPGPYSPLHF. Full variable domain (rest looked up from reference TRBV5-6 and TRBJ1-6): DAGVTQSPTHLIKTRGQQVTLRCSPKSGHDTVSWYQQALGQGPQFIFQYYEEEERQRGNFPDRFSGHQFPNYSSELNVNALLLGDSALYLCASSGGWPGPYSPLHFGNGTRLTVT.

This chain uses TRBV7-3 with TRBJ1-1; 8 bases map to TRBD1. The CDR3 loop spans 15 amino acids. From germline, CDR1 is SGHTA and CDR2 FQGTGA. J lost 0 bases, V lost 5 bases, and 5 bases had no gene match. CDR3 coding DNA: TGTGCCAGCAGCCGTGGACAGGGAATGAACACTGAAGCTTTCTTT. This translates into CASSRGQGMNTEAFF. Based on the CDR3 plus reference TRBV7-3 and TRBJ1-1, the full variable domain is GAGVSQTPSNKVTEKGKYVELRCDPISGHTALYWYRQSLGQGPEFLIYFQGTGAADDSGLPNDRFFAVRPEGSVSTLKIQRTERGDSAVYLCASSRGQGMNTEAFFGQGTRLTVV.

This clone came up a few times. The V call is TRBV27, the J call TRBJ1-2; tentative D call: TRBD1 (6 bases). Germline CDR1 is MNHEY and CDR2 is SMNVEV (reference sequence). The CDR3 runs to 14 residues. The germline V and J ends were trimmed by 6 bases and 7 bases, with 18 bases remaining between them. CDR3 nucleotide sequence: TGTGCCAGCAGGCACAGGGAATTCGCTCGTGGCTACACCTTC. Translation: CASRHREFARGYTF.

V and J are TRBV5-4 and TRBJ2-7; D not resolved. Trimming pared 4 bases from V and 0 bases from J, leaving 14 bases between. Germline V lookup: CDR1 SGHNT, CDR2 YYREEE (reference sequence). The CDR3 runs to 15 residues. CDR3 DNA sequence: TGTGCCAGCAGCCCTTACTTAGCCAGCTCCTACGAGCAGTACTTC. It is translated as CASSPYLASSYEQYF.

The chain links TRBV27 to TRBJ1-5; D is perhaps TRBD1 (5 bases). CDR3 length: 15 amino acids. Germline values: CDR1 MNHEY, CDR2 SMNVEV (reference sequence). V was trimmed by 5 bases and J by 0 bases, leaving 11 bases between them. This CDR3 reads CASSPDTYSNQPQHF. The CDR3, as DNA: TGTGCCAGCAGTCCGGACACTTATAGCAATCAGCCCCAGCATTTT.